These T cell receptor beta chains were read from a single sample in a study of identifying expanded T cells in peripheral blood. Sequenced by immunoSEQ multiplex PCR; TCRdb stores in-frame clones only, minus some. The repertoire holds 70,000 or so clones, with roughly 88% as singletons. Specimen: blood. These receptors originate from a person between 18 and 69 years old in good health. CDR3s include the opening cysteine and the closing phenylalanine or tryptophan. The D gene is left open where the match is weak. Some rows mark clone size as missing; the rest say once, few, many or name a class of expanded clone.

d_call j_call v_call clone_size cdr3_nt cdr3_aa
. TRBJ2-1 TRBV7-6 . TGTGCCAGCAGCTCGGGACTTCCGAGCTCCTACAATGAGCAGTTCTTC CASSSGLPSSYNEQFF
. TRBJ1-2 TRBV28 . TGTGCCAGCAGTTTACAGTCGGGGTCCGGCTACACCTTC CASSLQSGSGYTF
. TRBJ1-4 TRBV25-1 . TGTGCCAGCAGTGGGACAGCTAATGAAAAACTGTTTTTT CASSGTANEKLFF
. TRBJ1-3 TRBV14 . TGTGCCAGCGGGATTAGCTCTGGAAACACCATATATTTT CASGISSGNTIYF
TRBD1 TRBJ1-3 TRBV7-2 . TGTGCCAGCAGCTCGGGGACAGGGCCTGGAAACACCATATATTTT CASSSGTGPGNTIYF
. TRBJ1-1 TRBV6-5 . TGTGCCAGCAGTTACCAGACAGGATTGAACACTGAAGCTTTCTTT CASSYQTGLNTEAFF
. TRBJ1-1 TRBV5-6 once TGTGCCAGCAGCTTGTATTCGAGTGAAGCTTTCTTT CASSLYSSEAFF
. TRBJ1-2 TRBV6-1 . TGTGCCAGCAGTGTAGGGGAATTGGGCTATGGCTACACCTTC CASSVGELGYGYTF
. TRBJ2-3 TRBV18 . TGTGCCAGCTCACCAACAGGGAAGAGCACAGATACGCAGTATTTT CASSPTGKSTDTQYF
TRBD2 TRBJ2-7 TRBV6-5 once TGTGCCAGCAGTTACAGGCTAGCGGGAGGGTACGAGCAGTACTTC CASSYRLAGGYEQYF
TRBD2 TRBJ2-2 TRBV5-1 . TGCGCCAGCAGCTTGGTGGCGGGGAGGGCCGGGGAGCTGTTTTTT CASSLVAGRAGELFF
. TRBJ1-3 TRBV6-6 once TGTGCCAGCATTGGGGACGGGGCTCCTGGAAACACCATATATTTT CASIGDGAPGNTIYF
. TRBJ2-5 TRBV6-1 . TGTGCCAGCAGTGATAAGCCAGAGACCCAGTACTTC CASSDKPETQYF
. TRBJ2-6 TRBV28 . TGTGCCAGCAGTTTCTCTGGGGCCAACGTCCTGACTTTC CASSFSGANVLTF
. TRBJ2-7 TRBV27 . TGTGCCAGCAGTTTATCGCCCCACTACGAGCAGTACTTC CASSLSPHYEQYF
. TRBJ1-1 TRBV11-2 . TGTGCCAGCAGCACCGGGCCTTACCTCACTGAAGCTTTCTTT CASSTGPYLTEAFF
. TRBJ2-6 TRBV7-2 . TGTGCCAGCAGCTTAGGATCGGGGCCTGGGGCCAACGTCCTGACTTTC CASSLGSGPGANVLTF
. TRBJ2-3 TRBV27 . TGTGCCAGCAGTTATACATGGGGTGGCACAGATACGCAGTATTTT CASSYTWGGTDTQYF
. TRBJ2-7 TRBV19 once TGTGCCAGTAGTCAATGGGACGGATCGGAAGAGCAGTACTTC CASSQWDGSEEQYF
. TRBJ1-6 TRBV6-6 . TGTGCCAGCAGTTACTCGGACAGCGCACCCCTCCACTTT CASSYSDSAPLHF
. TRBJ2-3 TRBV9 . TGTGCCAGCAGCCTGAGTGGGCTCCAGGGGGATACGCAGTATTTT CASSLSGLQGDTQYF
. TRBJ1-5 TRBV28 . TGTGCCAGCAGAACTAGACCTTATAGCAATCAGCCCCAGCATTTT CASRTRPYSNQPQHF
TRBD1 TRBJ2-7 TRBV28 . TGTGCCAGCAGTGTCCTCCGGGACAGGTACGAGCAGTACTTC CASSVLRDRYEQYF
TRBD2 TRBJ2-1 TRBV18 . TGTGCCAGCTCACCACGGGACTACAGTGAGCAGTTCTTC CASSPRDYSEQFF
. TRBJ2-6 TRBV7-2 . TGTGCCAGCAGCTCAGGGTTATCTGGGGCCAACGTCCTGACTTTC CASSSGLSGANVLTF
. TRBJ2-3 TRBV9 . TGTGCCAGCAGCCCCTTCTCTGGGACATTTTTCACAGATACGCAGTATTTT CASSPFSGTFFTDTQYF
. TRBJ2-5 TRBV6-5 . TGTGCCAGCAGCCCAAGCCCGTACCAAGAGACCCAGTACTTC CASSPSPYQETQYF
TRBD1 TRBJ2-3 TRBV23-1 . TGCGCCAGCAGTCAATCCTGGGTGACAGGGATACCCACAGATACGCAGTATTTT CASSQSWVTGIPTDTQYF
TRBD2 TRBJ2-1 TRBV28 . TGTGCCAGCAGCTGGGGACTAAGCGGGTACAATGAGCAGTTCTTC CASSWGLSGYNEQFF
. TRBJ1-4 TRBV4-1 . TGCGCCAGCAGCCAATTCACAAATGAAAAACTGTTTTTT CASSQFTNEKLFF
. TRBJ2-5 TRBV5-1 . TGCGCCAGCAGCTTGGGGACTAACCAAGAGACCCAGTACTTC CASSLGTNQETQYF
. TRBJ2-1 TRBV6-5 . TGTGCCAGCAGTTCCTCCGGACCGGAGCAGTTCTTC CASSSSGPEQFF
. TRBJ2-7 TRBV2 . TGTGCCAGCAGGGAGAGCTCCTACGAGCAGTACTTC CASRESSYEQYF
. TRBJ2-5 TRBV7-3 . TGTGCCAGCAGCTTAGCAGTCGGGGAGACCCAGTACTTC CASSLAVGETQYF
. TRBJ2-1 TRBV19 . TGTGCCAGTAGTATAGGGAGCTTATCCTACAATGAGCAGTTCTTC CASSIGSLSYNEQFF
. TRBJ2-1 TRBV5-1 . TGCGCCAGTGGGACTCAGCTCTCCTACAATGAGCAGTTCTTC CASGTQLSYNEQFF
. TRBJ2-7 TRBV18 . TGTGCCAGCTCACCACCGTATGCGTGGGGATACGAGCAGTACTTC CASSPPYAWGYEQYF
. TRBJ2-7 TRBV13 . TGTGCCAGCAGCTTAATTAGCAACTCCTACGAGCAGTACTTC CASSLISNSYEQYF
. TRBJ1-1 TRBV6-5 . TGTGCCAGCCAGGGGCCGAGTAGTGGCGCTTTCTTT CASQGPSSGAFF
. TRBJ2-7 TRBV28 . TGTGCCAGCAGTTTTAGTTGGGAGCAGTACTTC CASSFSWEQYF
. TRBJ2-3 TRBV6-1 . TGTGCCAGCAGTGAATCCCTCTTGAGCACAGATACGCAGTATTTT CASSESLLSTDTQYF
. TRBJ1-5 TRBV28 . TGTGCCAGCGGCCGGGAGCCCTTTAATCAGCCCCAGCATTTT CASGREPFNQPQHF
. TRBJ2-2 TRBV28 . TGTGCCAGCAGTTTATATCAGACCGGGGAGCTGTTTTTT CASSLYQTGELFF
. TRBJ1-5 TRBV5-4 . TGTGCCAGCAGCTCAATTCCAGGGGCGAATAGCAATCAGCCCCAGCATTTT CASSSIPGANSNQPQHF
. TRBJ2-7 TRBV30 . TGTGCCTGGAGTGTACCCTTGGGGGAGCAGTACTTC CAWSVPLGEQYF
. TRBJ1-3 TRBV4-1 . TGCGCCAGCAGCCTCTGGACAGCGCACTTAAAAAACTCTGGAAACACCATATATTTT CASSLWTAHLKNSGNTIYF